Listed below are T cell receptor beta chains from one sample, sequenced in a study of cytotoxic CD8 clonotypes in ibrutinib-treated CLL. The repertoire was sequenced with immunoSEQ multiplex PCR; TCRdb's copy has only in-frame clones and lacks some. Of under 300,000 clones listed, 76% are singletons. The sample was PBMCs, taken at disease progression, from a patient treated with ibrutinib. These receptors originate from a human donor with chronic lymphocytic leukemia. The CDR3 runs from the conserved cysteine through the conserved F or W. D genes are given only for firm matches. Rows give clone size only sometimes, using once, few, many, or a class for an expanded clone.

>13|.|.|TRBV10-3|TRBJ1-5
TGTGCCATCAGTGAGTCTGTGAAGGAGCCCCAGCATTTT
CAISESVKEPQHF
>18|.|.|TRBV4-1|TRBJ1-5
TGCGCCAGCAGCCAAGATGCGGTATGGGGGTATCGCAATCAGCCCCAGCATTTT
CASSQDAVWGYRNQPQHF
>18|.|.|TRBV9|TRBJ2-1
TGTGCCAGCAGCCTAGGTGGCGGGATCCCCTCCTCCTACAATGAGCAGTTCTTC
CASSLGGGIPSSYNEQFF
>14|.|.|TRBV9|TRBJ2-7
TGTGCCAGCAGCGTAGAGCCGGACTCCTACGAGCAGTACTTC
CASSVEPDSYEQYF
>14|.|TRBD1|TRBV27|TRBJ2-7
TGTGCCAGCGGCCGGGACAGGGGGGGCCTGGAGCAGTACTTC
CASGRDRGGLEQYF
>14|once|.|TRBV29-1|TRBJ2-7
TGCAGCGTTCTCAGGGACACCTCCCGGGACGAGCAGTACTTC
CSVLRDTSRDEQYF
>11|few|.|TRBV12-5|TRBJ1-6
TGTGCTAGTGGGCACTATTCACCCCTCCACTTT
CASGHYSPLHF
>12|.|.|TRBV27|TRBJ1-1
TGTGCCAGCAGTATCGGGTTGGGTGAAGCTTTCTTT
CASSIGLGEAFF
>14|.|TRBD2|TRBV27|TRBJ2-1
TGTGCCAGCAGGCGCGGGGGGCTGGGCCATGAGCAGTTCTTC
CASRRGGLGHEQFF
>14|.|.|TRBV6-5|TRBJ2-1
TGTGCCAGCAGTCTACAGGGTTGGGACAATGAGCAGTTCTTC
CASSLQGWDNEQFF
>14|once|.|TRBV4-3|TRBJ2-7
TGCGCCAGCAGCCAAGAGGTACCCACCTACGAGCAGTACTTC
CASSQEVPTYEQYF
>13|.|.|TRBV7-2|TRBJ2-7
TGTGCCAGCAGCTTAAGGGTAACCTACGAGCAGTACTTC
CASSLRVTYEQYF
>14|.|.|TRBV6-5|TRBJ1-4
TGTGCCAGCAGTTACTCGGGGTACCCCGAAAAACTGTTTTTT
CASSYSGYPEKLFF
>15|.|TRBD1|TRBV10-3|TRBJ1-5
TGTGCCATCAGTGAGTCCGGGACAGGGAATCAGCCCCAGCATTTT
CAISESGTGNQPQHF
>12|.|.|TRBV2|TRBJ2-7
TGTGCCAGCTACAGGGTAGCCTACGAGCAGTACTTC
CASYRVAYEQYF
>13|.|.|TRBV6-6|TRBJ2-3
TGTGCCAGCACGCCAGCCGGCACAGATACGCAGTATTTT
CASTPAGTDTQYF
>14|.|TRBD1|TRBV6-1|TRBJ1-4
TGTGCCAGCAGTGAAACAGGGGGCATGGAAAAACTGTTTTTT
CASSETGGMEKLFF
>16|.|.|TRBV7-6|TRBJ1-2
TGTGCCAGCAGCTTAGAGCCCGGGGCGGCACTAAATGGCTACACCTTC
CASSLEPGAALNGYTF
>14|.|TRBD1|TRBV12-5|TRBJ1-2
TGTGCTAGTGGTTTGCAGGGGGTGTCTCATGGCTACACCTTC
CASGLQGVSHGYTF
>15|.|.|TRBV6-4|TRBJ1-3
TGTGCCAGCAGTGAAGAGGGGAAGGGGGGAAACACCATATATTTT
CASSEEGKGGNTIYF
>14|.|.|TRBV11-2|TRBJ2-7
TGTGCCAGCACCCTGTGGGGGCCCTCCTACGAGCAGTACTTC
CASTLWGPSYEQYF
>15|.|.|TRBV5-1|TRBJ2-3
TGCGCCAGCAGCTTGGCCCTGGGCGATACAGATACGCAGTATTTT
CASSLALGDTDTQYF
>14|.|TRBD2|TRBV7-2|TRBJ2-1
TGTGCCAGCAGGACTAGCGGGAGGTCTAGTGAGCAGTTCTTC
CASRTSGRSSEQFF
>14|once|.|TRBV11-2|TRBJ2-2
TGTGCCAGCAGCTTAGTCGGCGTGGACGGGGAGCTGTTTTTT
CASSLVGVDGELFF
>14|.|TRBD1|TRBV29-1|TRBJ2-7
TGCAGCGTTGGACGACAGGGGGCCATCTACGAGCAGTACTTC
CSVGRQGAIYEQYF
>14|.|TRBD1|TRBV28|TRBJ1-5
TGTGCCAGCAGCCAAGACAGGGCGTATCAGCCCCAGCATTTT
CASSQDRAYQPQHF
>18|.|TRBD1|TRBV11-2|TRBJ1-6
TGTGCCAGCAGCCAGCCCGACAGGGGGTGGTTCTATAATTCACCCCTCCACTTT
CASSQPDRGWFYNSPLHF
>15|.|TRBD2|TRBV30|TRBJ2-3
TGTGCTTCGTGGGCCGGGGGGGCCCTCCCGGATACGCAGTATTTT
CASWAGGALPDTQYF
>11|.|.|TRBV7-2|TRBJ2-7
TGTGCCAGCAGCTCTTACTACGAGCAGTACTTC
CASSSYYEQYF
>14|.|.|TRBV7-9|TRBJ1-2
TGTGCCAGCAGCAGTAATAGCCCGTTTTATGGCTACACCTTC
CASSSNSPFYGYTF
>14|.|.|TRBV9|TRBJ2-2
TGTGCCAGCAGCGTAGTAGGGGGGTACGGGGAGCTGTTTTTT
CASSVVGGYGELFF
>13|once|.|TRBV12-2|TRBJ2-7
TGTGCAAGTCGTTCGGGACAGCCCTACGAGCAGTACTTC
CASRSGQPYEQYF
>17|.|.|TRBV4-1|TRBJ2-3
TGCGCCAGCAGCCAAGATAGAGTTGGGGTCGTCCTAGGGGGGCAGTATTTT
CASSQDRVGVVLGGQYF
>18|once|TRBD1|TRBV11-1|TRBJ1-6
TGTGCCAGCAGCAACAGGGGGCGGTCCCCCCTACCCAATTCACCCCTCCACTTT
CASSNRGRSPLPNSPLHF
>15|.|TRBD1|TRBV18|TRBJ1-2
TGTGCCAGCTCACCTCTTGACAGGGTGAGGCGTGGCTACACCTTC
CASSPLDRVRRGYTF
>14|.|.|TRBV9|TRBJ2-7
TGTGCCAGCAGCGCTCGGGGGAGCTCCTACGAGCAGTACTTC
CASSARGSSYEQYF
>13|.|.|TRBV4-1|TRBJ1-2
TGCGCCAGCAGCGTAAGGGCAGGGAGGAGCTACACCTTC
CASSVRAGRSYTF
>16|.|.|TRBV13|TRBJ2-5
TGTGCCAGCAGCTTAGGGGCCATCCCCAGTGGGGAGACCCAGTACTTC
CASSLGAIPSGETQYF